The TCR beta chain described here comes from a study of blood T cell repertoires in COVID-19. As for the study in general: There were acute and convalescent COVID-19 samples, and they came from the United States, Italy and Spain. The cDNA or gDNA used as material had been derived from T cells, B-cell-depleted T cells, or PBMCs.

Seattle patients were enrolled during active infection and followed longitudinally. Authors' data handling: Amplification of reference gene primers was used by the study to estimate nucleated cell counts. The assay was immunoSEQ multiplex PCR, and TCRdb's table has in-frame clones only and misses some. V and J calls and clone size are given by that table; D and trimming were obtained from the DNA. The repertoire holds more than 95,000 clones, with roughly 92% as singletons. The CDR3 contains 15 residues. The ends lost 6 bases at V and 5 bases at J; junction bases unmatched: 7. CDR1 LNHDA and CDR2 SQIVND come from the germline V gene (reference sequence).

The origin of this receptor is a man aged 45-60 years with COVID-19, enrolled during active disease. Material for sequencing was peripheral blood. This chain uses TRBV19 with TRBJ2-5; 12 nucleotides agree with TRBD2. The CDR3 bases are TGTGCCAGTAGGAGGACTAGCGGGATAGGGGAGACCCAGTACTTC. It specifies CASRRTSGIGETQYF.